This entry is about one T cell receptor (beta chain). Its antigen is still unknown. The data are from a study of shared clonotypes between healthy human individuals. Study outcomes and limitations: Compared with memory subsets, naive subsets generally had larger estimated richness.

Sequenced by immunoSEQ multiplex PCR; TCRdb stores in-frame clones only, minus some. Altogether more than 2,000,000 clones are present, roughly 92% being singletons, with the ten largest covering roughly 0.15%. The CDR3 runs 13 residues. The V segment lost 8 bases and the J segment 4 bases; nucleotides outside the gene matches: 7. The germline CDR1 and CDR2 sequences are WSHSY and SAAADI. Sequenced sample: naive CD4+ T cells sorted from blood. Specified subset: CD45RA+ positively selected. The rearrangement uses TRBV10-2 and TRBJ2-7, with TRBD2 matching over 8 bases. This TCR derives from a man aged 18 to 30 in good health. The CDR3 spells CASLIGRGYEQYF. In DNA, the CDR3 is TGCGCCAGCCTAATCGGGAGGGGGTACGAGCAGTACTTC.